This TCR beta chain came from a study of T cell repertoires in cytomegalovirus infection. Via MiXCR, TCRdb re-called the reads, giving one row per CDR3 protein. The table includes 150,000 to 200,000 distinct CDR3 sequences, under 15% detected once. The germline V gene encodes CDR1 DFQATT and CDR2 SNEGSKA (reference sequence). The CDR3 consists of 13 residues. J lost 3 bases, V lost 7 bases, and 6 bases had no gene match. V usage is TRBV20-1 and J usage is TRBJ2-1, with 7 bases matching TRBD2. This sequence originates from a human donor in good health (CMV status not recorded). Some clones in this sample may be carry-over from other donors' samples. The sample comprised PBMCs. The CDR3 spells CSVRRTSYNEQFF. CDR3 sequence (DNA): TGCAGTGTGCGACGGACTAGCTACAATGAGCAGTTCTTC.